The 31 T cell receptor beta chains below all came from one sample that was sequenced in a study of blood T cell repertoires in COVID-19. Libraries were prepared by immunoSEQ multiplex PCR; TCRdb keeps only in-frame clonotypes and omits some of them. The data show under 100,000 clones, with more than 75% seen just once and roughly 15% held by the top ten. The sample consisted of peripheral blood. Receptor source: a human donor in a cohort sampled during active COVID-19.

The chain is built from TRBV18 and TRBJ1-1, with a tentative D call TRBD1 (6 bases). Trimming stripped 3 bases from V and 1 base from J, with 9 bases between. The CDR3 runs to 14 residues. The germline V gene encodes CDR1 KGHSH and CDR2 LQKENI. CDR3 loop: CASSPWTENTEAFF. CDR3 sequence (DNA): TGTGCCAGCTCACCGTGGACAGAGAACACTGAAGCTTTCTTT.

The rearrangement links TRBV3-1 (or the pseudogene TRBV3-2) to TRBJ2-6; perhaps TRBD2 as D (5 bases). V lost 5 bases and J lost 4, with 12 bases in between. CDR1 and CDR2 from the germline V gene are LGHDT and YNNKEL (reference sequence). This CDR3 region has 15 residues. CDR3 nucleotides: TGTGCCAGCAGCAGGACTGGCGGAGGGGCCAACGTCCTGACTTTC. This gives the protein CASSRTGGGANVLTF.

This chain uses TRBV7-8 with TRBJ2-7; 10 nucleotides agree with TRBD1. In germline, CDR1 is SGHVS, CDR2 FQNEAQ. V trimming: 5 bases; J trimming: 4 bases; junction bases outside the gene matches: 8. The CDR3 length is 15 residues. CDR3 nucleotides: TGTGCCAGCAGCAAGACAGGGGGCAAAGAGTACGAGCAGTACTTC. It translates to CASSKTGGKEYEQYF.

The chain combines TRBV6-5 with TRBJ1-6; tentatively, D is TRBD1 (5 bases). V was cut by 3 bases and J by 0 bases, with 9 bases left in between. The germline gives CDR1 MNHEY, CDR2 SVGAGI. This CDR3 is 16 amino acids long. This CDR3 reads CASSYNGASYNSPLHF. The DNA of the CDR3 is TGTGCCAGCAGTTATAATGGGGCCTCCTATAATTCACCCCTCCACTTT.

J is TRBJ1-6 and V is TRBV10-3; 7 bases are a match to TRBD1. Looked up from germline, CDR1 is ENHRY and CDR2 is SYGVKD. With 6 bases clipped from V and 9 bases from J, the junction kept 2 bases outside the gene matches. CDR3 length: 12 amino acids. DNA of the CDR3: TGTGCCATCAGGGGGGACAGTTCACCCCTCCACTTT. Amino acid sequence: CAIRGDSSPLHF.

The chain joins TRBV9 to TRBJ1-2; TRBD1 aligns across 9 bases. The germline CDR1 and CDR2 sequences are SGDLS and YYNGEE. The CDR3 sequence is 14 residues long. V lost 4 bases and J lost 6; bases outside the gene matches: 7. The CDR3 nucleotides read TGTGCCAGCAGCCCCCGGACAGGGGAGGATGGCTACACCTTC. Its protein is CASSPRTGEDGYTF.

The chain combines TRBV6-2 or TRBV6-3 with TRBJ2-1; tentatively, D is TRBD2 (6 bases). This CDR3 has 15 amino acids. The V end was cut by 2 bases, the J end by 7 bases, with 15 bases between. Per the germline V gene, CDR1 is MNHEY and CDR2 is SVGEGT. CDR3 region: CASSYGGLRSNEQFF. The CDR3 DNA follows: TGTGCCAGCAGTTACGGGGGACTCAGGTCGAATGAGCAGTTCTTC.

A single count supports this clone. The chain joins TRBV2 to TRBJ2-5; perhaps TRBD2 as D (5 bases). V lost 5 bases, J lost 4 bases, and 14 bases lay in between. CDR1 is SNHLY and CDR2 is FYNNEI in the germline V gene. The CDR3 length is 14 residues. CDR3 in DNA: TGTGCCAGCAGTCCCCTCCCCCGGGGAGAGACCCAGTACTTC. Translation: CASSPLPRGETQYF.

The chain is built from TRBV20-1 and TRBJ2-2; D is unclear. Germline assignment: CDR1 DFQATT and CDR2 SNEGSKA (reference sequence). The CDR3 loop spans 11 amino acids. The V and J ends lost 4 bases and 4 bases respectively, with 4 bases between them. CDR3 coding DNA: TGCAGTGCTACCCTCACCGGGGAGCTGTTTTTT. Its translation: CSATLTGELFF.

As DNA, the CDR3 is TGCGCCAGCAGCTCCAGACAGGGGGATAATTCACCCCTCCACTTT. This gives the protein CASSSRQGDNSPLHF. The V gene is TRBV5-1, the J gene TRBJ1-6; 9 nucleotides align to TRBD1. Germline V gives CDR1 SGHRS, CDR2 YFSETQ. The CDR3 spans 15 residues. The V gene end was trimmed by 3 bases and the J gene end by 5 bases; junction bases not matched to a gene: 3. The variable domain in full, with the rest retrieved from reference TRBV5-1 and TRBJ1-6, is KAGVTQTPRYLIKTRGQQVTLSCSPISGHRSVSWYQQTPGQGLQFLFEYFSETQRNKGNFPGRFSGRQFSNSRSEMNVSTLELGDSALYLCASSSRQGDNSPLHFGNGTRLTVT.

The chain couples TRBV9 to TRBJ1-1; D is perhaps TRBD1 (6 bases). Germline assignment: CDR1 SGDLS and CDR2 YYNGEE. This CDR3 region has 15 residues. V lost 4 bases to trimming and J lost 0 bases, with 13 bases between them. The CDR3 loop reads CASSPTGILNTEAFF. The DNA of the CDR3 is TGTGCCAGCAGCCCCACAGGGATCCTGAACACTGAAGCTTTCTTT.

This chain links TRBV4-1 with TRBJ1-4; TRBD1 might be the D (5 bases). Per germline, CDR1 MGHRA and CDR2 YSYEKL. V lost 0 bases to trimming and J lost 6 bases, with 11 bases between them. The CDR3 covers 15 residues. The CDR3 loop is CASSQDAGRDEKLFF. The CDR3 nucleotides are TGCGCCAGCAGCCAAGACGCGGGACGAGATGAAAAACTGTTTTTT.

The rearrangement joins TRBV6-5 to TRBJ1-1; TRBD1 might be the D (6 bases). Deletions cut 5 bases from V and 3 bases from J, with 16 bases between. CDR1 MNHEY and CDR2 SVGAGI come from the germline V gene. The CDR3 contains 15 residues. In nucleotides, the CDR3 is TGTGCCAGCAGTATTTCACAGGGAGGGCACACTGAAGCTTTCTTT. Amino acids: CASSISQGGHTEAFF.

The chain has TRBV5-8 and TRBJ1-1; D is unclear. The CDR3 covers 11 residues. Germline values: CDR1 SGHTS, CDR2 YDEGEE. V lost 9 bases, J lost 1 base, and 7 bases lay in between. The CDR3 DNA reads TGTGCCACCTACGGGAACACTGAAGCTTTCTTT. Its protein is CATYGNTEAFF.

This clone came up once. The chain recombines TRBV27 with TRBJ1-2; D possibly corresponds to TRBD1 (5 bases). V lost 1 base to trimming and J lost 2 bases, with 20 bases between them. Germline V gene data show CDR1 as MNHEY and CDR2 as SMNVEV (reference sequence). The CDR3 has 18 residues. CDR3 nucleotides: TGTGCCAGCAGTTTATTGGGTCAGGGAGGGAGAAGGAACTATGGCTACACCTTC. This codes for CASSLLGQGGRRNYGYTF.

The rearrangement links TRBV14 to TRBJ2-1; D may be TRBD1 (6 bases). CDR3 length: 15 residues. The germline gives CDR1 SGHDN, CDR2 FVKESK. V gave up 6 bases and J gave up 1 base, with 13 bases separating them. The CDR3 nucleotides read TGTGCCAGCAGAGGGACATCCGAATCCTACAATGAGCAGTTCTTC. This translates into CASRGTSESYNEQFF.

This chain links TRBV12-3 or TRBV12-4 with TRBJ1-6, with D possibly being TRBD1 (5 bases). The V end was cut by 7 bases, the J end by 7 bases, with 11 bases between. The CDR3 runs 13 residues. The DNA of the CDR3 is TGTGCCAGCAACGGGGGAGGCAATTCACCCCTCCACTTT. This codes for CASNGGGNSPLHF.

The chain carries TRBV11-3 and TRBJ2-7, with D perhaps matching TRBD2 (6 bases). V was pared by 3 bases and J by 5 bases, with 11 bases between. The CDR3 sequence is 13 residues long. Germline V gene data show CDR1 as SGHNT and CDR2 as YENEEA. CDR3 sequence (DNA): TGTGCCAGCAGCTTTACGTCGGGAGACGAGCAGTACTTC. As protein: CASSFTSGDEQYF.

The CDR3 is CASSLGQGSTGELFF. DNA of the CDR3: TGCGCCAGCAGCTTGGGACAGGGCTCTACCGGGGAGCTGTTTTTT. This chain links TRBV5-1 with TRBJ2-2; 7 nucleotides align to TRBD1. Trimming removed 0 bases from V and 5 bases from J; junction bases left unmatched: 4. CDR3 length: 15 residues. Per germline, CDR1 SGHRS and CDR2 YFSETQ.

V and J are TRBV4-1 and TRBJ1-1; D call uncertain. This CDR3 comprises 15 residues. Trimming took off 1 base at V and 1 base at J, with 10 bases between the two ends. Germline V CDR1 and CDR2: MGHRA, YSYEKL. This CDR3 is CASSQVPRGNTEAFF. The DNA for the CDR3 is TGCGCCAGCAGCCAAGTCCCACGAGGGAACACTGAAGCTTTCTTT.

The genes are TRBV12-3 or TRBV12-4 and TRBJ2-7, with D maybe TRBD1 (6 bases). Trimming cost V 4 bases and J 4 bases, with 8 bases left between them. This CDR3 spans 12 amino acids. CDR3 region: CASSSQGYEQYF. CDR3 nucleotide sequence: TGTGCCAGCAGTTCTCAGGGGTACGAGCAGTACTTC.

The V gene is TRBV4-3, the J gene TRBJ1-1; no clear D. The CDR3 totals 14 residues. CDR1 is LGHNA, CDR2 YSLEER, per germline. V lost 1 base, J lost 5 bases, and 11 bases lay in between. DNA of the CDR3: TGCGCCAGCAGCCAAGCACTCACGCGGACTGAAGCTTTCTTT. Protein product: CASSQALTRTEAFF.

The chain uses TRBV27 and TRBJ1-4; no clear D. The CDR3 totals 13 residues. Trimming stripped 4 bases from V and 10 bases from J, with 13 bases between. Germline loops: CDR1 MNHEY, CDR2 SMNVEV (reference sequence). CDR3 in amino acids: CASSSQSRGKLFF. Here the CDR3 DNA reads TGTGCCAGCAGTTCCCAAAGCCGGGGAAAACTGTTTTTT.

The chain recombines TRBV28 with TRBJ2-7, with a weak D call TRBD2 (5 bases). The CDR3 is 15 residues long. The germline V and J ends were trimmed by 5 bases and 2 bases, with 16 bases remaining between them. Germline V gene lookup returns CDR1 MDHEN and CDR2 SYDVKM. The CDR3 region is CASSQTRHPPYEQYF. The DNA of the CDR3 is TGTGCCAGCAGTCAAACTAGGCACCCACCCTACGAGCAGTACTTC.

The chain recombines TRBV5-4 with TRBJ2-2; 7 bases fit TRBD2. The CDR3 runs to 16 residues. V shed 1 base and J 5 bases; nucleotides not matched to a gene: 8. Germline V CDR1 and CDR2: SGHNT, YYREEE (reference sequence). The CDR3 loop is CASSLSVTSSTGELFF. Here the CDR3 DNA reads TGTGCCAGCAGCTTGTCTGTGACTAGCTCGACCGGGGAGCTGTTTTTT.

This chain joins TRBV28 and TRBJ2-1; possible D gene TRBD2, 5 bases. CDR1 and CDR2 from the germline V gene are MDHEN and SYDVKM. There are 13 residues in the CDR3. Trimming shortened V by 6 bases and J by 9 bases, and 15 bases separated the two germline ends. CDR3 region: CASRLIPGSEQFF. The CDR3 DNA reads as TGTGCCAGCAGACTGATTCCGGGGAGTGAGCAGTTCTTC. The full variable domain, in which reference TRBV28 and TRBJ2-1 provide the parts outside the CDR3, is DVKVTQSSRYLVKRTGEKVFLECVQDMDHENMFWYRQDPGLGLRLIYFSYDVKMKEKGDIPEGYSVSREKKERFSLILESASTNQTSMYLCASRLIPGSEQFFGPGTRLTVL.

This clone was seen more than once but under ten times. This chain connects TRBV3-1 (or the pseudogene TRBV3-2) to TRBJ1-6; TRBD1 matches 8 bases. The CDR3 spans 14 residues. Germline values: CDR1 LGHDT, CDR2 YNNKEL (reference sequence). Germline trimming cut 4 bases from V and 7 bases from J; bases unmatched to any gene: 3. The CDR3 region has the DNA TGTGCCAGCAGCCCGGGACAGGCCAATTCACCCCTCCACTTT. Protein product: CASSPGQANSPLHF.

The rearrangement joins TRBV19 to TRBJ1-1; 7 nucleotides match TRBD1. The CDR3 runs 14 residues. From germline, CDR1 is LNHDA and CDR2 SQIVND (reference sequence). The ends lost 5 bases at V and 3 bases at J; junction bases unmatched: 6. CDR3: CASSRGQPYTEAFF. The CDR3 DNA sequence: TGTGCCAGTAGTCGGGGACAGCCTTACACTGAAGCTTTCTTT.

The CDR3: CASKIGQGETQYF. In DNA form, the CDR3 reads TGTGCCAGCAAAATAGGACAGGGTGAGACCCAGTACTTC. The rearrangement uses TRBV12-3 or TRBV12-4 and TRBJ2-5, with 8 bases aligning to TRBD1. There are 13 residues in the CDR3. V lost 7 bases and J lost 5; bases outside the gene matches: 6.

The genes are TRBV27 and TRBJ2-7, with 10 nucleotides matching TRBD1. Germline lookup yields CDR1 MNHEY and CDR2 SMNVEV (reference sequence). This CDR3 contains 14 residues. Germline trimming cut 6 bases from V and 3 bases from J; bases unmatched to any gene: 5. The CDR3 DNA follows: TGTGCCAGCAGACTGACAGGGGGCGGCTACGAGCAGTACTTC. It translates to CASRLTGGGYEQYF.

The J gene is TRBJ1-1, the V gene TRBV5-1; a weak D match, TRBD1 (6 bases). The CDR3 is made up of 14 amino acids. The germline V gene has CDR1 SGHRS and CDR2 YFSETQ. Trimming stripped 3 bases from V and 2 bases from J, with 11 bases between. CDR3 sequence reads: CASSSQGLNTEAFF. The CDR3 nucleotides read TGCGCCAGCAGCTCGCAGGGGTTAAACACTGAAGCTTTCTTT.